This T cell receptor beta chain originates from a study of T cell responses to AZD1222 COVID-19 vaccine. Findings of the study overall: Spike was spanned by vaccine-associated CD4 TCRs, with dominance at 160-218 and 743-854.

This table comes from immunoSEQ multiplex PCR, and its TCRdb copy is limited to in-frame clones, with some not included. The sample records 25,000 to 35,000 clones, about nine tenths being singletons. In regard to this clone: Its antigen is unidentified.

V was shortened by 5 bases and J by 3 bases, with 7 bases between the two germline ends. The germline CDR1 and CDR2 sequences are LNHNV and YYDKDF (reference sequence). The CDR3 is 12 residues long. This sample comprised peripheral blood, obtained on day 0 of AZD1222 vaccination. This clonotype was obtained from an adult in good health. This chain joins TRBV15 and TRBJ1-2; D is unclear. CDR3 sequence: CATSEAHYGYTF. The CDR3 nucleotides are TGTGCCACCAGCGAGGCGCACTATGGCTACACCTTC.